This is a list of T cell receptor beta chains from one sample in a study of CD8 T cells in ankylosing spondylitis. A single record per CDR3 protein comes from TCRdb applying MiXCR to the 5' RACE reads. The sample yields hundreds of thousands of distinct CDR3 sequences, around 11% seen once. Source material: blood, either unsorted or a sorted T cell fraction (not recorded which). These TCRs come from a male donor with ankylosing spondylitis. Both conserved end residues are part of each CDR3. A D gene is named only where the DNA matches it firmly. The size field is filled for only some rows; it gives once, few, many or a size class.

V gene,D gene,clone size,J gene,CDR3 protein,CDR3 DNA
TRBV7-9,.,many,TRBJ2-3,CASSSSIDTQYF,TGTGCCAGCAGCTCTTCGATAGATACGCAGTATTTT
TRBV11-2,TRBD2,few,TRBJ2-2,CASSSSRLAGGITGELFF,TGTGCCAGCAGCTCCAGTCGTCTAGCGGGGGGGATCACCGGGGAGCTGTTTTTT
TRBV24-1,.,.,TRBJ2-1,CATTQGGGNNEQFF,TGTGCCACCACACAGGGGGGGGGAAACAATGAGCAGTTCTTC
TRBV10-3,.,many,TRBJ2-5,CAIMRDLQETQYF,TGTGCCATCATGAGGGACCTCCAAGAGACCCAGTACTTC
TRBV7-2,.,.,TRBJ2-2,CASRNRVAPGELFF,TGTGCCAGCAGGAACAGGGTAGCCCCCGGGGAGCTGTTTTTT
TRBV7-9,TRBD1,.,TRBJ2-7,CASSPTGWGNEQYF,TGTGCCAGCAGCCCGACAGGGTGGGGGAATGAGCAGTACTTC
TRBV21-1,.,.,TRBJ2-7,CASSKWVYRDRGHYEQYF,TGTGCCAGCAGCAAATGGGTATACCGGGACAGGGGCCACTACGAGCAGTACTTC
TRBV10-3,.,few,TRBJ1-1,CAISELARNNEAFF,TGTGCCATCAGTGAGCTGGCTCGGAATAATGAAGCTTTCTTT
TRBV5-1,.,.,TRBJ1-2,CASSVTRGGGYTF,TGCGCCAGCAGCGTAACAAGAGGCGGTGGCTACACCTTC
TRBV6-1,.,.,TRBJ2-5,CASRQQENQETQYF,TGTGCCAGCAGGCAACAGGAGAATCAAGAGACCCAGTACTTC
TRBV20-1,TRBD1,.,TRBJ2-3,CSALQGALDTQYF,TGCAGTGCTTTACAGGGGGCTTTAGATACGCAGTATTTT
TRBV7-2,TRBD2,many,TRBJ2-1,CASSWGGATYNEQFF,TGTGCCAGCAGCTGGGGGGGAGCAACCTACAATGAGCAGTTCTTC
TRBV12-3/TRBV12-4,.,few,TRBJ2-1,CASSRSGDGEQFF,TGTGCCAGCAGTCGGTCGGGGGACGGTGAGCAGTTCTTC
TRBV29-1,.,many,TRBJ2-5,CSVGARLLGETQYF,TGCAGCGTTGGGGCTAGACTCCTGGGGGAGACCCAGTACTTC
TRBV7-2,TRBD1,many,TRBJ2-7,CASSLRGPYEQYF,TGTGCCAGCAGCTTAAGGGGGCCCTACGAGCAGTACTTC
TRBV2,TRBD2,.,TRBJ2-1,CASCRLAGGSDEQFF,TGTGCCAGCTGCAGACTAGCGGGAGGGAGCGATGAGCAGTTCTTC
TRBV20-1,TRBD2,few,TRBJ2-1,CSARGVAGDNEQFF,TGCAGTGCTAGAGGTGTAGCGGGGGACAATGAGCAGTTCTTC
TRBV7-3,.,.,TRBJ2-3,CASSLERRMDTQYF,TGTGCCAGCAGCTTAGAACGAAGGATGGATACGCAGTATTTT
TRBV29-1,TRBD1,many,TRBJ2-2,CSVPGTGNTGELFF,TGCAGCGTTCCCGGGACAGGGAACACCGGGGAGCTGTTTTTT
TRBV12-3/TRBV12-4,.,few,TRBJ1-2,CASSLEGRTYGYTF,TGTGCCAGCAGTTTGGAGGGGCGAACCTATGGCTACACCTTC
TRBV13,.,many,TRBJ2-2,CASSLQESGELFF,TGTGCCAGCAGCTTACAGGAATCCGGGGAGCTGTTTTTT
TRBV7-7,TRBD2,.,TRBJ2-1,CASSNGLAGANEQFF,TGTGCTAGCAGCAACGGACTAGCGGGAGCCAATGAGCAGTTCTTC
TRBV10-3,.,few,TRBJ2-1,CAISESEPYNEQFF,TGTGCCATCAGTGAGTCGGAGCCTTACAATGAGCAGTTCTTC
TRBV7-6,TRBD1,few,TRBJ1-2,CASSFDRGSNGYTF,TGTGCCAGCAGCTTCGACAGGGGTTCGAATGGCTACACCTTC
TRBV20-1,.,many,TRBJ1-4,CSVGGVATNEKLFF,TGCAGTGTTGGGGGAGTTGCAACTAATGAAAAACTGTTTTTT
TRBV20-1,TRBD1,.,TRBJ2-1,CSAQGAPSSYNEQFF,TGCAGTGCCCAGGGGGCCCCGAGCTCCTACAATGAGCAGTTCTTC
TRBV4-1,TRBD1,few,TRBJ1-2,CASSQASGTGGYTF,TGCGCCAGCAGCCAAGCGAGCGGGACAGGAGGCTACACCTTC
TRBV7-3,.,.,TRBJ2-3,CASSLIGGEADTQYF,TGTGCCAGCAGCTTAATTGGCGGGGAAGCAGATACGCAGTATTTT
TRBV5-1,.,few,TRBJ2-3,CASSLVSGDWDTQYF,TGCGCCAGCAGCTTGGTGTCAGGAGATTGGGATACGCAGTATTTT
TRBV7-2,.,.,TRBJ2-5,CASRPSPRETQYF,TGTGCCAGCAGACCCTCCCCCCGGGAGACCCAGTACTTC
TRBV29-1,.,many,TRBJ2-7,CSVEFWEGSYEQYF,TGCAGCGTTGAGTTTTGGGAAGGTTCCTACGAGCAGTACTTC
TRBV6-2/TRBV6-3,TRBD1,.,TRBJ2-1,CASRSIDRAPYREQFF,TGTGCCAGCAGATCCATCGACAGGGCCCCGTACAGGGAGCAGTTCTTC
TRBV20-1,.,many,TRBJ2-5,CSAYSGWGTQYF,TGCAGTGCTTACAGCGGTTGGGGGACCCAGTACTTC
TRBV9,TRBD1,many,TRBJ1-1,CASSPGTGKAFF,TGTGCCAGCAGCCCGGGGACAGGGAAAGCTTTCTTT
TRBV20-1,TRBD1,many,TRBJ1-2,CSASPGQGYGYTF,TGCAGTGCTAGTCCCGGACAGGGGTATGGCTACACCTTC
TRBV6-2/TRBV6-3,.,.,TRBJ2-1,CASIGLSSSYNEQFF,TGTGCCAGCATAGGCCTCTCGAGCTCCTACAATGAGCAGTTCTTC
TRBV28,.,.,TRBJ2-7,CASSLRAAYSYEQYF,TGTGCCAGCAGTTTAAGGGCAGCTTACTCCTACGAGCAGTACTTC
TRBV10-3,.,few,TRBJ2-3,CAINPSRGDTQYF,TGTGCCATCAACCCCTCAAGAGGAGATACGCAGTATTTT
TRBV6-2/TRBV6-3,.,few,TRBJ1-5,CASSPFTSGSQHF,TGTGCCAGCAGTCCTTTTACTTCCGGCAGTCAGCATTTT
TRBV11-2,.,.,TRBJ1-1,CASSLVYWGTPNTEAFF,TGTGCCAGCAGCTTAGTCTACTGGGGGACACCGAACACTGAAGCTTTCTTT
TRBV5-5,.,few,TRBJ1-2,CASSFEHGLRYTF,TGTGCCAGCAGCTTCGAACATGGTCTGCGGTACACCTTC
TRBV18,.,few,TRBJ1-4,CASSPLRANEKLFF,TGTGCCAGCTCACCGCTCCGGGCTAATGAAAAACTGTTTTTT
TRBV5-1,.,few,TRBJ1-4,CASSLDPINTATNEKLFF,TGCGCCAGCAGCTTGGACCCAATCAACACAGCAACTAATGAAAAACTGTTTTTT
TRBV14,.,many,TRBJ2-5,CASSQWASLEETQYF,TGTGCCAGCAGCCAGTGGGCCAGCTTAGAAGAGACCCAGTACTTC
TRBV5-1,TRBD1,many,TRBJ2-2,CASSVDRGRGGELFF,TGCGCCAGCAGCGTCGACAGGGGGCGAGGCGGGGAGCTGTTTTTT
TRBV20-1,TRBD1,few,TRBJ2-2,CSAPGTENTGELFF,TGCAGTGCCCCCGGGACAGAGAACACCGGGGAGCTGTTTTTT
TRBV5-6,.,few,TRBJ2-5,CASSFGAKQTQYF,TGTGCCAGCAGCTTTGGGGCCAAACAGACCCAGTACTTC
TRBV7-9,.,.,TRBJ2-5,CASSLVAGAQYF,TGTGCCAGCAGCTTAGTAGCAGGGGCCCAGTACTTC
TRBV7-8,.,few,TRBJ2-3,CASRRLSTDTQYF,TGTGCCAGCCGCCGACTCAGCACAGATACGCAGTATTTT
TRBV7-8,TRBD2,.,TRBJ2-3,CASSLGGVAGTDTQYF,TGTGCCAGCAGCTTAGGGGGGGTAGCGGGGACAGATACGCAGTATTTT
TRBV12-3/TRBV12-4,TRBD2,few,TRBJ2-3,CASSLEKTSGRTDTQYF,TGTGCCAGCAGTTTAGAGAAAACTAGCGGGCGCACAGATACGCAGTATTTT
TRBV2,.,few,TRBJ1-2,CASRIAGYGYTF,TGTGCCAGCAGAATTGCGGGCTATGGCTACACCTTC
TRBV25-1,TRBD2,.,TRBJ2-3,CASSDFSREADTQYF,TGTGCCAGCAGTGATTTTTCGCGGGAGGCAGATACGCAGTATTTT
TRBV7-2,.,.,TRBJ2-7,CASSFGGLEQYF,TGTGCCAGCAGCTTCGGGGGGCTCGAGCAGTACTTC